This paragraph covers one TCR beta chain sequence. The data stem from a study of blood T cell repertoires in COVID-19. Repertoires were generated with immunoSEQ multiplex PCR, while TCRdb's copy carries only in-frame clones and drops some. The sample contains fewer than 200,000 clones, about 83% of which appear only once. This TCR was recovered from a human donor in a cohort sampled during active COVID-19. Input material: peripheral blood.

The CDR3 region is CASRPIQGLNQPQHF. The CDR3 nucleotides are TGTGCCAGCAGACCAATACAGGGATTAAATCAGCCCCAGCATTTT. The V gene is TRBV28, the J gene TRBJ1-5, with a weak D call TRBD1 (6 bases). The V end lost 6 bases, the J end lost 4 bases, and 16 bases lay between the germline ends. This CDR3 is 15 amino acids long. Per germline, CDR1 MDHEN and CDR2 SYDVKM.